This T cell receptor beta chain comes out of a study of T cells after posttransplantation cyclophosphamide. The table lists this clone with many counts. Its antigen is undetermined. On the day of bone marrow donation, the related graft donor provided peripheral blood. Sequencing used immunoSEQ multiplex PCR; TCRdb keeps in-frame clones, though not all of them. The data show fewer than 55,000 clones, none appearing only once, with around 2.1% held by the ten largest. Whole-study results and caveats: Later post-transplant blood repertoires were often dominated by donor CD8+ memory clones. Recipient CMV seropositivity and CMV reactivation strongly tracked TRB clonality. Skin or GI-infiltrating T cells shared few TRB sequences with blood.

The sequenced sample was PBMCs. This clonotype was sampled from a man aged 40-55 years in good health, CMV-negative, and a related stem cell transplant donor.

The CDR3 sequence: CASSLVRYSDTQYF. CDR3 nucleotide sequence: TGTGCCAGCAGCTTAGTTCGTTATTCAGATACGCAGTATTTT. This chain uses TRBV7-2 with TRBJ2-3; D call uncertain. The CDR3 runs 14 residues. The V end lost 1 base, the J end lost 4 bases, and 9 bases lay between the germline ends. Germline CDR1 reads SGHTA; CDR2 reads FQGNSA.